This T cell receptor beta chain is drawn from a study of T cell responses to AZD1222 COVID-19 vaccine. The study, taken as a whole, reports: Seropositive status at baseline applied to only six AZD1222 recipients. Nearly half of spike-specific TCRs reportedly target unmutated variant regions. Females outnumbered males among donors, who were mostly white British; clonal diversity was possibly underestimated. CD4 TCRs covered the whole spike, strongest at regions 160-218 and 743-854.

Repertoires were generated with immunoSEQ multiplex PCR, while TCRdb's copy carries only in-frame clones and drops some. The sample comprises about 190,000 clones, approximately 90% of which are singletons, and roughly 0.99% rests with the top ten. This clone was seen a single time. Its antigen is still unknown. The V gene's germline CDR1 is SGHTA and CDR2 FQGTGA. V was cut by 5 bases and J by 1 base, with 8 bases left in between. The CDR3 totals 13 residues. The sequenced sample was peripheral blood, obtained on day 0 of AZD1222 vaccination. The chain is built from TRBV7-3 and TRBJ1-1; possible D gene TRBD1, 5 bases. The source is an adult in good health. CDR3 in amino acids: CASSDTGNTEAFF. In nucleotides, the CDR3 is TGTGCCAGCAGCGACACAGGGAACACTGAAGCTTTCTTT.